The present T cell receptor (beta chain) was sequenced within a study of CD8 T cells in ankylosing spondylitis. Findings and caveats of the study: Previously reported in reactive arthritis synovial fluid and blood were some of the motif variants.

The CDR3 length is 15 residues. Per germline, CDR1 SGHDT and CDR2 YYEEEE. Trimming cost V 4 bases and J 6 bases; bases outside gene matches: 11. Points on this clonotype: The antigen is unknown.

With molecular barcodes, quantitative 5'-RACE was used to make the TCR beta libraries. MiXCR, applied by TCRdb to the 5' RACE reads, yields one record per CDR3 protein. The table includes roughly 130,000 distinct CDR3 sequences, roughly 13% detected once. The V call is TRBV5-6, the J call TRBJ2-7; TRBD1 matches 9 bases. Sequencing was performed on blood, either unsorted or a sorted T cell fraction (not recorded which). This receptor was identified in a female donor with ankylosing spondylitis or in good health (not recorded which). The CDR3 is CASSDTGQGGREQYF. The CDR3 nucleotides are TGTGCCAGCAGCGATACGGGACAGGGAGGTCGCGAGCAGTACTTC.